The 17 T cell receptor beta chains presented below share a single source sample, sequenced in a study of T cells in Graves' hyperthyroidism and ophthalmopathy. TCR beta CDR3 region amplification was performed from RNA transcripts. Using the HTBI primer set, a first-round RT-PCR was run on the TCR CDR3. Each CDR3 protein is one row after TCRdb ran MiXCR on the multiplex PCR reads. The sample holds roughly 420,000 distinct CDR3 sequences; approximately 14% are singletons and the top ten take 13% to 15%. The sequenced material came from blood. The receptors shown here come from a woman under 30 with Graves' hyperthyroidism.

This clonotype was counted between two and nine times. This sequence joins TRBV10-3 and TRBJ2-5; D ambiguous. The CDR3 contains 15 residues. Deletions cut 0 bases from V and 7 bases from J, with 15 bases between. In germline, CDR1 is ENHRY, CDR2 SYGVKD. The CDR3 DNA is TGTGCCATCAGTGAGTCGAGTACTAACCCGGTGACCCAGTACTTC. The encoded protein is CAISESSTNPVTQYF.

Only one count was recorded for this clonotype. This rearrangement joins TRBV11-2 to TRBJ2-5; 14 bases align to TRBD2. The length of the CDR3 is 17 residues. CDR1 and CDR2 (germline): SGHAT, FQNNGV. V lost 5 bases to trimming and J lost 4 bases; unmatched junction nucleotides: 9. For the CDR3, the DNA is TGTGCCAGCAGCACCGGGACTAGCGGGAGTAGAAGAGAGACCCAGTACTTC. Its protein is CASSTGTSGSRRETQYF.

This clonotype showed up many times. The rearrangement links TRBV3-1 to TRBJ2-3; D call uncertain. The CDR3 has 11 residues. Looked up from germline, CDR1 is LGHDT and CDR2 is YNNKEL (reference sequence). V lost 4 bases to trimming and J lost 6 bases, with 5 bases between them. The CDR3 DNA is TGTGCCAGCAGCCTCATCGATACGCAGTATTTT. Amino acid sequence: CASSLIDTQYF.

This clonotype was counted ten times or more. This chain connects TRBV10-3 to TRBJ1-1; the D is unclear. Germline values: CDR1 ENHRY, CDR2 SYGVKD. The CDR3 consists of 13 residues. The V end lost 10 bases, the J end lost 5 bases, and 17 bases lay between the germline ends. The CDR3 bases are TGTGCCACCGTTTGGGGAAGTGGGACTGAAGCTTTCTTT. This codes for CATVWGSGTEAFF.

This clonotype has at least ten counts. V gene TRBV7-3 combines with J gene TRBJ2-1, with 10 nucleotides matching TRBD2. The V gene's germline CDR1 is SGHTA and CDR2 FQGTGA. This CDR3 contains 15 residues. J lost 7 bases, V lost 1 base, and 4 bases had no gene match. The CDR3 DNA sequence: TGTGCCAGCAGCTTAAGGGGACTAGCGATGAATGAGCAGTTCTTC. It is translated as CASSLRGLAMNEQFF.

V is TRBV5-1 and J is TRBJ2-3; D gene ambiguous. Trimming pared 5 bases from V and 0 bases from J, leaving 10 bases between. Germline V gene sequence: CDR1 SGHRS, CDR2 YFSETQ. The CDR3 has 14 residues. CDR3 in amino acids: CASRIYSSTDTQYF. DNA for the CDR3: TGCGCCAGCAGGATATACAGTAGCACAGATACGCAGTATTTT.

This clonotype was observed many times. The chain couples TRBV20-1 to TRBJ1-6, with D tentatively TRBD1 (5 bases). In germline, CDR1 is DFQATT, CDR2 SNEGSKA (reference sequence). The CDR3 runs to 15 residues. Trimming took off 3 bases at V and 1 base at J, with 10 bases between the two ends. The DNA of the CDR3 is TGCAGTGCTAGTAGGGCAGGGTCCTATAATTCACCCCTCCACTTT. Protein product: CSASRAGSYNSPLHF.

With respect to this clonotype: Without the conserved terminal phenylalanine or tryptophan, this CDR3 likely stems from a read error. The CDR3 region has the DNA TGCGCCAGCAGCTTCCACAGGGTCGGGGAGACCCAGTACCTC. This gives the protein CASSFHRVGETQYL. J is TRBJ2-5 and V is TRBV5-1; the D gene is possibly TRBD1 (6 bases). Germline loops: CDR1 SGHRS, CDR2 YFSETQ. Trimming cost V 2 bases and J 5 bases, with 13 bases left between them. This CDR3 has 14 amino acids.

This clonotype was detected many times. CDR3 sequence reads: CARATGSGTEAFF. The DNA for the CDR3 is TGTGCCAGGGCGACAGGGTCGGGCACTGAAGCTTTCTTT. The chain combines TRBV2 with TRBJ1-1; 7 positions match TRBD1. The CDR3 has 13 residues. Trimming took 9 bases from V and 4 from J; bases not matched to a gene: 8. Looked up from germline, CDR1 is SNHLY and CDR2 is FYNNEI.

The rearrangement links TRBV27 to TRBJ2-5, with 8 bases that match TRBD1. Germline CDR1 is MNHEY and CDR2 is SMNVEV (reference sequence). CDR3 length equals 13 residues. Losses at the gene ends were 4 bases for V and 5 bases for J; bases not matched to a gene: 3. Here the CDR3 reads CASSYRGWETQYF. The CDR3 DNA reads as TGTGCCAGCAGTTACAGGGGGTGGGAGACCCAGTACTTC.

V is TRBV6-1 and J is TRBJ1-2; TRBD1 is a possible D gene (5 bases). This CDR3 is 12 amino acids long. The V gene lost 6 bases and the J gene lost 10 bases, with 15 bases spanning the gap. Germline lookup yields CDR1 MNHNS and CDR2 SASEGT. The CDR3 reads CASSVGTSDYTF. Written as DNA, the CDR3 is TGTGCCAGCAGCGTAGGGACGTCGGACTACACCTTC.

Many counts were recorded for this clonotype. The chain employs TRBV5-1 and TRBJ2-3; 9 bases are a match to TRBD2. The CDR3 runs to 18 residues. V was pared by 0 bases and J by 1 base, with 9 bases of the junction left unmatched. The germline CDR1 and CDR2 sequences are SGHRS and YFSETQ. The DNA of the CDR3 is TGCGCCAGCAGCTTGGACGGGCAAAAGCGGGGGGGCACAGATACGCAGTATTTT. It specifies CASSLDGQKRGGTDTQYF.

There are many counts of this clonotype. The chain couples TRBV28 to TRBJ2-7; no clear D gene. V was pared by 2 bases and J by 4 bases, with 6 bases between. The CDR3 runs to 12 residues. From germline, CDR1 is MDHEN and CDR2 SYDVKM. In nucleotides, the CDR3 is TGTGCCAGCAGTTTAACCACGTACGAGCAGTACTTC. Residues: CASSLTTYEQYF. Drawing the rest from reference TRBV28 and TRBJ2-7, the complete variable domain is DVKVTQSSRYLVKRTGEKVFLECVQDMDHENMFWYRQDPGLGLRLIYFSYDVKMKEKGDIPEGYSVSREKKERFSLILESASTNQTSMYLCASSLTTYEQYFGPGTRLTVT.

The chain has TRBV7-9 and TRBJ1-1, with D possibly TRBD1 on 5 matching bases. Trimming removed 6 bases from V and 1 base from J, with 18 bases in between. The CDR3 is 16 residues long. CDR1 and CDR2 (germline): SEHNR, FQNEAQ (reference sequence). DNA of the CDR3: TGTGCCAGCAGGATTAGGGGTAGGCAGGGGAACACTGAAGCTTTCTTT. Translation gives CASRIRGRQGNTEAFF. Looking up the rest from reference TRBV7-9 and TRBJ1-1 gives the full variable domain: DTGVSQNPRHKITKRGQNVTFRCDPISEHNRLYWYRQTLGQGPEFLTYFQNEAQLEKSRLLSDRFSAERPKGSFSTLEIQRTEQGDSAMYLCASRIRGRQGNTEAFFGQGTRLTVV.

The V gene is TRBV6-1, the J gene TRBJ2-3, with TRBD2 matching over 7 bases. The CDR3 covers 14 residues. V dropped 3 bases and J dropped 4; count of bases not matched to a gene: 4. Looked up from germline, CDR1 is MNHNS and CDR2 is SASEGT. The CDR3 loop reads CASSDLGGADTQYF. DNA of the CDR3: TGTGCCAGCAGTGATCTTGGGGGGGCAGATACGCAGTATTTT.

This clonotype has ten or more counts. The rearrangement links TRBV7-6 to TRBJ1-4; D gene uncertain. This CDR3 has 14 amino acids. V lost 0 bases, J lost 7 bases, and 9 bases lay in between. The germline V gene encodes CDR1 SGHVS and CDR2 FNYEAQ. Written as DNA, the CDR3 is TGTGCCAGCAGCTTAGCGAAGTCCAGTGAAAAACTGTTTTTT. Its protein product is CASSLAKSSEKLFF.

This rearrangement joins TRBV10-3 to TRBJ2-1; D might be TRBD1 (6 bases). The CDR3 totals 19 residues. V gave up 8 bases and J gave up 1 base, with 27 bases separating them. CDR1 and CDR2 from the germline V gene are ENHRY and SYGVKD. The CDR3 nucleotides read TGTGCCATCGGGGCAACCGGGACATCACCCCCGATGTCCTACAATGAGCAGTTCTTC. It translates to CAIGATGTSPPMSYNEQFF.